Here is one T cell receptor beta chain with its context. Patients in Seattle were enrolled during active infection, then followed longitudinally. Authors' methods: For nucleated cells, counts were estimated from reference gene primer amplification. Sequencing was performed with immunoSEQ multiplex PCR; in TCRdb, only in-frame clones are kept and a portion is missing. Clone size and V and J calls were adopted from that table, with D and trimming inferred from the DNA. Among about 55,000 clones listed, roughly 87% were seen once. The source of the sample is a study of blood T cell repertoires in COVID-19. Study-wide background: Acute and convalescent COVID-19 specimens originated in the United States, Italy and Spain. In each case, the material was cDNA or gDNA derived from T cells, B-cell-depleted T cells, or PBMCs.

This sequence was found in a middle-aged man with COVID-19, enrolled during active disease. Material: peripheral blood.

DNA for the CDR3: TGTGCCAGCAGTTGGGACAGGAGCTCCTACGAGCAGTACTTC. This translates into CASSWDRSSYEQYF. The chain links TRBV5-6 to TRBJ2-7, with 8 bases lining up with TRBD1. The CDR3 is 14 amino acids. CDR1 SGHDT and CDR2 YYEEEE come from the germline V gene. V lost 5 bases and J lost 0; bases outside the gene matches: 4.